The TCR beta chain described here comes from a study of T cell repertoires in cytomegalovirus infection. Across the study: CMV infection and matching HLA type were both indicated by public TCR beta signatures. Overall study results and limits: Summed frequency of shared TCR beta families picked out CMV carriers who also had the relevant HLA.

This clonotype was detected only a few times. Its antigen is still unknown. V gave up 5 bases and J gave up 6 bases, with 11 bases separating them. Germline CDR1 is LNHNV and CDR2 is YYDKDF (reference sequence). The CDR3 has 14 amino acids. TCRdb reprocessed the reads with MiXCR, giving one entry per CDR3 protein. The sample holds 110,000 to 150,000 distinct CDR3 sequences, more than 25% seen once. The sequenced sample was CD8+ T cells from cultured PBMCs, obtained from culture after CMV antigen stimulation. This clonotype was sampled from a human donor in good health (CMV status not recorded). Some clones in this sample may be carry-over from other donors' samples. This chain connects TRBV15 to TRBJ1-6; possible D gene TRBD1, 5 bases. In DNA, the CDR3 is TGTGCCACCAGCTCCCGGGACGCTAATTCACCCCTCCACTTT. As protein: CATSSRDANSPLHF.